This TCR beta chain was documented in a study of persistence of HIV-infected CD4 T cells. The overall study: Isolated cells were CMV- and HIV-1 Gag-responding CD4+ T cells.

About this clone itself: Its specificity is unknown.

Germline CDR1 reads MNHEY; CDR2 reads SVGAGI. The CDR3 sequence is 15 residues long. V was cut by 0 bases and J by 0 bases, with 8 bases left in between. Sequencing used immunoSEQ version 4 in survey mode. The method was immunoSEQ multiplex PCR; TCRdb's version includes in-frame clones alone and lacks a portion of them. The sample has 30,000 to 40,000 clones; approximately 80% are singletons. Cells were stimulated with overlapping HIV-1 Gag 15-mer peptides. CD40L-negative CD69-negative CD45RO-high memory CD4+ T cells were sorted as populations depleted of antigen-responding cells. Adults with HIV-1 started suppressive ART while chronically infected. CD4+ T cell counts exceeded 400 cells/uL; CMV serology was positive.

The sequence derives from an adult woman with HIV who was CMV-seropositive. This specimen was CD4+ T cells sorted from PBMCs after approximately 20-hour stimulation, taken from a patient who received antiretroviral therapy. The V and J genes are TRBV6-5 and TRBJ2-5; D remains ambiguous. DNA of the CDR3: TGTGCCAGCAGTTACTCGGTGCAGAACCAAGAGACCCAGTACTTC. This sequence encodes CASSYSVQNQETQYF.